This T cell receptor beta chain originates from a study of T-cell reconstitution after alpha-beta-depleted transplantation in children (TCRdb year 2016). At the level of the whole study: Using TCR repertoire profiling, the study followed T-cell immune reconstitution in a quantitative way in children after TCRalphabeta/CD19-depleted allogeneic hematopoietic cell transplantation.

Library prep was done by PCR. This sample was sequenced with an Illumina HiSeq 2500. Molecular barcoding was employed in the preparation of TCR libraries, with unique molecular identifiers being used to normalize TCRbeta repertoire quantification. TCRdb reprocessed the public reads (quality trimming at Q25 with fastp, clone calling with MiXCR) and kept in-frame beta chains. Entries are consolidated by CDR3 protein sequence, retaining the most common genes and DNA. The sample includes roughly 500,000 distinct CDR3 sequences, with around 12% observed a single time. The ten largest clones capture roughly 5.4% of the sample. Trimming removed 1 base from V and 0 bases from J, leaving 7 bases between the germline ends. From the germline V gene (reference sequence), CDR1 is SEHNR and CDR2 is FQNEAQ. Its CDR3 holds 16 amino acids, cysteine through phenylalanine. Of the read, only the CDR3 DNA is kept; its 48 bases are in frame from base 1.

This clonotype was counted many times. Its antigen is still unknown. Base qualities are not provided; no much larger clone lies one nucleotide away. The sequencing here drew on PBMCs from the stem cell graft donor, taken from the stem cell graft. The chain couples TRBV7-9 to TRBJ1-6; D gene: possibly TRBD1, on 5 matching bases. This receptor was identified in a human donor who donated a stem cell graft to a child with combined immunodeficiency. CDR3 region: CASSLGQSSYNSPLHF. The nucleotides are TGTGCCAGCAGCTTAGGACAGAGCTCCTATAATTCACCCCTCCACTTT.